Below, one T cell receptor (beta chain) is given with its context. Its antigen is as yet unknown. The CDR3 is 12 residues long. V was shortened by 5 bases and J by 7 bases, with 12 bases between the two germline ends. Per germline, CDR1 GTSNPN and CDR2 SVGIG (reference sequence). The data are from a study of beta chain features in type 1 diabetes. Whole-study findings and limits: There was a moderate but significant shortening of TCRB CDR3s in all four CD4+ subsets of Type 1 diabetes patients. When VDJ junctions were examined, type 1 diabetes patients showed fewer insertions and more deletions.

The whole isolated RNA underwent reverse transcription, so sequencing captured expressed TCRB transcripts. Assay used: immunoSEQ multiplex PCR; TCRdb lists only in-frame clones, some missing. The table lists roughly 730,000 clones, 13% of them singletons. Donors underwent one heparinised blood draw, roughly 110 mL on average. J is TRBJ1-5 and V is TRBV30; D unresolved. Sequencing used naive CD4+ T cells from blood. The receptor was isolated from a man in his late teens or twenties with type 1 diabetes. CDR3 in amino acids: CAWVKPGQPQHF. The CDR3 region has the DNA TGTGCCTGGGTTAAACCCGGACAGCCCCAGCATTTT.